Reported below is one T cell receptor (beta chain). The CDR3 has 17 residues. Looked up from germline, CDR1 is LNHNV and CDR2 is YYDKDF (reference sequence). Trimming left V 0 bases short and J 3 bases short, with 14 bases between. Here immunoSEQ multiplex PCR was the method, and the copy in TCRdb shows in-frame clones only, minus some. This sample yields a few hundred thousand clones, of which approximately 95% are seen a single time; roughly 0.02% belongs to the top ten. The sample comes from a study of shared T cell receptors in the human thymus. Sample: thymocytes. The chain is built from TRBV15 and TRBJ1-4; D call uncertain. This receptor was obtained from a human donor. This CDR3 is CATSRDLAVRANEKLFF. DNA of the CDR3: TGTGCCACCAGCAGAGATTTGGCGGTTCGGGCTAATGAAAAACTGTTTTTT.